These 18 T cell receptor beta chains were sequenced from one sample in a study of T cell repertoires in cytomegalovirus infection. Antigens of these TCRs are unknown. TCRdb redid the calling of the reads with MiXCR, one entry per CDR3 protein. The sample yields 900,000 to 950,000 distinct CDR3 sequences, under 40% seen once. Source: cultured CD8+ T cells from PBMCs, taken from culture after CMV antigen stimulation. The receptor set was obtained from a human donor in good health (CMV status not recorded). Some clones in this sample may be carry-over from other donors' samples.

The chain uses TRBV6-1 and TRBJ2-7; 7 bases fit TRBD1. Germline V gene lookup returns CDR1 MNHNS and CDR2 SASEGT. The V and J ends lost 8 bases and 1 base, in that order; junction bases with no gene match: 8. The CDR3 runs 14 residues. The CDR3 sequence: CASEEGQASYEQYV. The CDR3 region has the DNA TGTGCCAGCGAGGAAGGACAGGCGTCCTACGAGCAGTACGTC.

This clonotype came up many times. The rearrangement links TRBV12-3 or TRBV12-4 to TRBJ2-1, with D maybe TRBD2 (5 bases). The CDR3 consists of 13 residues. Trimming took off 3 bases at V and 3 bases at J, with 6 bases between the two ends. The CDR3 spells CASSLEDYNEQFF. The DNA for the CDR3 is TGTGCCAGCAGTTTGGAGGACTACAATGAGCAGTTCTTC.

The chain has TRBV11-2 and TRBJ2-7, with 7 bases identical to TRBD1. With 3 bases clipped from V and 3 bases from J, the junction kept 14 bases outside the gene matches. The CDR3 covers 17 residues. The V gene's germline CDR1 is SGHAT and CDR2 FQNNGV. The CDR3 is CASSLEATGTHFYEQYF. CDR3 DNA sequence: TGTGCCAGCAGCTTGGAGGCGACAGGGACCCACTTCTACGAGCAGTACTTC.

This clonotype was found a few times. The rearrangement joins TRBV7-8 to TRBJ2-1; D could derive from TRBD1 or TRBD2 (5 bases each). Trimming took off 4 bases at V and 3 bases at J, with 16 bases between the two ends. Germline-derived CDR1 and CDR2 are SGHVS and FQNEAQ. The CDR3 runs 16 residues. For the CDR3, the DNA is TGTGCCAGCAGCTACTCGCCCGGGGCAGGCTACAATGAGCAGTTCTTC. Its translation: CASSYSPGAGYNEQFF.

The rearrangement links TRBV7-3 to TRBJ2-1; no clear D. There are 15 residues in the CDR3. Germline V CDR1 and CDR2: SGHTA, FQGTGA. Between the trimmed V and J ends, which lost 4 bases and 7 bases, there was a span of 17 bases. CDR3 nucleotide sequence: TGTGCCAGCAGCTGGGTGGGCGATTCGGAGAATGAGCAGTTCTTC. This gives the protein CASSWVGDSENEQFF.

This clonotype was recorded only once. V usage is TRBV2 and J usage is TRBJ1-6, with 7 bases aligning to TRBD1. Germline V gene data show CDR1 as SNHLY and CDR2 as FYNNEI. V lost 1 base to trimming and J lost 5 bases; unmatched junction nucleotides: 2. This CDR3 has 15 amino acids. This chain's CDR3 is CASSEEGAHNSPLHF. The DNA for the CDR3 is TGTGCCAGCAGTGAAGAGGGGGCGCATAATTCACCCCTCCACTTT.

The chain recombines TRBV3-1 with TRBJ2-1; TRBD1 matches at 8 bases. Per germline, CDR1 LGHDT and CDR2 YNNKEL (reference sequence). This CDR3 contains 15 residues. V lost 3 bases to trimming and J lost 4 bases; unmatched junction nucleotides: 5. Here the CDR3 reads CASSHRTGYYNEQFF. The CDR3 DNA reads TGTGCCAGCAGCCATCGGACAGGGTATTACAATGAGCAGTTCTTC.

This clonotype has more than one count but fewer than ten. CDR3 residues: CSVPGPLAFF. CDR3 DNA: TGCAGCGTTCCAGGCCCGTTAGCTTTCTTT. The V and J genes are TRBV29-1 and TRBJ1-1; D is unresolved. The V and J ends lost 5 bases and 10 bases respectively, with 11 bases between them. The germline V gene has CDR1 SQVTM and CDR2 ANQGSEA. The CDR3 spans 10 residues.

This clonotype was counted a few times. The chain combines TRBV7-1 with TRBJ1-4; D call uncertain. TRBV7-1 carries the ORF label, with uncertain function. Trimming stripped 5 bases from V and 5 bases from J, with 12 bases between. The CDR3 runs to 14 residues. CDR3 residues: CASSKWTENEKLFF. DNA of the CDR3: TGTGCCAGCAGCAAATGGACCGAGAATGAAAAACTGTTTTTT.

The chain links TRBV12-5 to TRBJ2-1; TRBD1 is a possible D gene (6 bases). Germline-derived CDR1 and CDR2 are LGHNT and FRNRAP. The V gene lost 6 bases and the J gene lost 0 bases, with 12 bases spanning the gap. The CDR3 is 15 residues long. CDR3 in DNA: TGTGCTAGTGGCCTGGACAGATCCTCCTACAATGAGCAGTTCTTC. It yields the protein CASGLDRSSYNEQFF.

The chain uses TRBV7-2 and TRBJ2-1; D unclear. The CDR3 has 12 residues. V lost 3 bases and J lost 10, with 10 bases in between. CDR1 and CDR2 from the germline V gene are SGHTA and FQGNSA. The CDR3 nucleotides are TGTGCCAGCAGCTTTGCGGCAGGCGAGCAGTTCTTC. Its protein is CASSFAAGEQFF. The whole variable domain, filled in from reference TRBV7-2 and TRBJ2-1, reads GAGVSQSPSNKVTEKGKDVELRCDPISGHTALYWYRQSLGQGLEFLIYFQGNSAPDKSGLPSDRFSAERTGGSVSTLTIQRTQQEDSAVYLCASSFAAGEQFFGPGTRLTVL.

The J gene is TRBJ1-5, the V gene TRBV7-9; TRBD1 matches 7 bases. CDR1 and CDR2 (germline): SEHNR, FQNEAQ (reference sequence). CDR3 length: 14 amino acids. The junction had 12 bases not matched to a gene; V was cut back by 10 bases and J by 6 bases. The CDR3 DNA follows: TGTGCCACCGCGAACAAGGGGGCTATTCAGCCCCAGCATTTT. Translating it yields CATANKGAIQPQHF.

The chain carries TRBV6-2 or TRBV6-3 and TRBJ2-2; a possible D gene is TRBD1 (5 bases). The CDR3 has 16 amino acids. V lost 5 bases and J 2 bases, leaving 15 bases between the germline ends. Germline V gene lookup returns CDR1 MNHEY and CDR2 SVGEGT. The CDR3 region is CASSALGQFNTGELFF. CDR3 DNA: TGTGCCAGCAGTGCCCTGGGGCAGTTTAACACCGGGGAGCTGTTTTTT.

This clonotype has a handful of counts. V and J are TRBV5-5 and TRBJ1-6, with TRBD1 as a possible D gene (6 bases). CDR1 SGHKS and CDR2 YYEKEE come from the germline V gene (reference sequence). V was trimmed by 4 bases and J by 7 bases, leaving 15 bases between them. The CDR3 runs 15 residues. CDR3 loop: CASSPSDRNNSPLHF. CDR3 nucleotide sequence: TGTGCCAGCAGCCCTTCCGACAGGAACAATTCACCCCTCCACTTT.

This clonotype was observed at least ten times. The gene calls are TRBV7-2 and TRBJ2-3; D tentatively fits TRBD1 or TRBD2 (6 bases each). Trimming left V 6 bases short and J 4 bases short, with 17 bases between. The CDR3 length is 15 residues. Germline assignment: CDR1 SGHTA and CDR2 FQGNSA. This chain's CDR3 is CASRFLGGMADTQYF. DNA of the CDR3: TGTGCCAGCAGGTTTCTAGGGGGGATGGCAGATACGCAGTATTTT. The whole variable domain, filled in from reference TRBV7-2 and TRBJ2-3, reads GAGVSQSPSNKVTEKGKDVELRCDPISGHTALYWYRQSLGQGLEFLIYFQGNSAPDKSGLPSDRFSAERTGGSVSTLTIQRTQQEDSAVYLCASRFLGGMADTQYFGPGTRLTVL.

The chain recombines TRBV2 with TRBJ1-1, with D possibly TRBD1 on 5 matching bases. Germline V CDR1 and CDR2: SNHLY, FYNNEI. V lost 3 bases to trimming and J lost 3 bases, with 17 bases between them. This CDR3 is 16 amino acids long. CDR3 region: CASSELEGSFDTEAFF. The CDR3, as DNA: TGTGCCAGCAGTGAGTTAGAGGGGTCCTTTGACACTGAAGCTTTCTTT.

Details on this clonotype: A much larger clonotype is one base distant, so this may be a read error. The chain combines TRBV7-8 with TRBJ1-5; tentatively, D is TRBD1 (5 bases). This CDR3 comprises 15 residues. V lost 5 bases to trimming and J lost 0 bases, with 11 bases between them. The germline CDR1 and CDR2 sequences are SGHVS and FQNEAQ. DNA for the CDR3: TGTGCCAGCAGCCTACAGGACACTAGCAATCAGCCCCAGCATTTT. Translating it yields CASSLQDTSNQPQHF.

The CDR3 sequence is CASSGRTSGASTDTQYF. The CDR3 nucleotides read TGTGCCAGCAGCGGGCGGACTAGCGGGGCCAGCACAGATACGCAGTATTTT. The gene calls are TRBV7-1 and TRBJ2-3; the match to TRBD2 covers 12 bases. TRBV7-1 is placed among ORFs of uncertain function. The CDR3 is made up of 17 amino acids. Trimming at V came to 5 bases and at J to 0 bases, leaving 6 bases not matched to a gene.